This T cell receptor (beta chain) appears in the sequencing data of a study of regulatory T cells in long-lasting Graves disease. Points from the study as a whole: Because few samples were included, accuracy may have been lower.

This clonotype was seen ten or more times. What it binds is unknown. Time point of the sample: persistent/refractory GD, antithyroid drugs over 5 years with positive TRAb. RNA extracted from PBMCs served as the sequencing template. Trimming took 5 bases from V and 2 from J; bases not matched to a gene: 10. Germline loops: CDR1 MDHEN, CDR2 SYDVKM. The CDR3 has 18 residues. Relying on iRepertoire HTBI primers and Arm-PCR of CDR3 regions, the team built TCR beta libraries. TCRdb recomputed calls from the multiplex PCR reads with MiXCR, one row per CDR3 protein. The data show some 280,000 distinct CDR3 sequences, around 23% seen once.

This clonotype originated in a female donor with Graves disease. The specimen was peripheral blood mononuclear cells (PBMCs), collected when the disease was refractory, from a patient treated with antithyroid drugs. J is TRBJ2-7 and V is TRBV28, with TRBD2 matching 15 bases. The CDR3 spells CASSTGLAGGEGAYEQYF. For the CDR3, the DNA is TGTGCCAGCAGTACTGGACTAGCGGGAGGGGAAGGGGCCTACGAGCAGTACTTC.